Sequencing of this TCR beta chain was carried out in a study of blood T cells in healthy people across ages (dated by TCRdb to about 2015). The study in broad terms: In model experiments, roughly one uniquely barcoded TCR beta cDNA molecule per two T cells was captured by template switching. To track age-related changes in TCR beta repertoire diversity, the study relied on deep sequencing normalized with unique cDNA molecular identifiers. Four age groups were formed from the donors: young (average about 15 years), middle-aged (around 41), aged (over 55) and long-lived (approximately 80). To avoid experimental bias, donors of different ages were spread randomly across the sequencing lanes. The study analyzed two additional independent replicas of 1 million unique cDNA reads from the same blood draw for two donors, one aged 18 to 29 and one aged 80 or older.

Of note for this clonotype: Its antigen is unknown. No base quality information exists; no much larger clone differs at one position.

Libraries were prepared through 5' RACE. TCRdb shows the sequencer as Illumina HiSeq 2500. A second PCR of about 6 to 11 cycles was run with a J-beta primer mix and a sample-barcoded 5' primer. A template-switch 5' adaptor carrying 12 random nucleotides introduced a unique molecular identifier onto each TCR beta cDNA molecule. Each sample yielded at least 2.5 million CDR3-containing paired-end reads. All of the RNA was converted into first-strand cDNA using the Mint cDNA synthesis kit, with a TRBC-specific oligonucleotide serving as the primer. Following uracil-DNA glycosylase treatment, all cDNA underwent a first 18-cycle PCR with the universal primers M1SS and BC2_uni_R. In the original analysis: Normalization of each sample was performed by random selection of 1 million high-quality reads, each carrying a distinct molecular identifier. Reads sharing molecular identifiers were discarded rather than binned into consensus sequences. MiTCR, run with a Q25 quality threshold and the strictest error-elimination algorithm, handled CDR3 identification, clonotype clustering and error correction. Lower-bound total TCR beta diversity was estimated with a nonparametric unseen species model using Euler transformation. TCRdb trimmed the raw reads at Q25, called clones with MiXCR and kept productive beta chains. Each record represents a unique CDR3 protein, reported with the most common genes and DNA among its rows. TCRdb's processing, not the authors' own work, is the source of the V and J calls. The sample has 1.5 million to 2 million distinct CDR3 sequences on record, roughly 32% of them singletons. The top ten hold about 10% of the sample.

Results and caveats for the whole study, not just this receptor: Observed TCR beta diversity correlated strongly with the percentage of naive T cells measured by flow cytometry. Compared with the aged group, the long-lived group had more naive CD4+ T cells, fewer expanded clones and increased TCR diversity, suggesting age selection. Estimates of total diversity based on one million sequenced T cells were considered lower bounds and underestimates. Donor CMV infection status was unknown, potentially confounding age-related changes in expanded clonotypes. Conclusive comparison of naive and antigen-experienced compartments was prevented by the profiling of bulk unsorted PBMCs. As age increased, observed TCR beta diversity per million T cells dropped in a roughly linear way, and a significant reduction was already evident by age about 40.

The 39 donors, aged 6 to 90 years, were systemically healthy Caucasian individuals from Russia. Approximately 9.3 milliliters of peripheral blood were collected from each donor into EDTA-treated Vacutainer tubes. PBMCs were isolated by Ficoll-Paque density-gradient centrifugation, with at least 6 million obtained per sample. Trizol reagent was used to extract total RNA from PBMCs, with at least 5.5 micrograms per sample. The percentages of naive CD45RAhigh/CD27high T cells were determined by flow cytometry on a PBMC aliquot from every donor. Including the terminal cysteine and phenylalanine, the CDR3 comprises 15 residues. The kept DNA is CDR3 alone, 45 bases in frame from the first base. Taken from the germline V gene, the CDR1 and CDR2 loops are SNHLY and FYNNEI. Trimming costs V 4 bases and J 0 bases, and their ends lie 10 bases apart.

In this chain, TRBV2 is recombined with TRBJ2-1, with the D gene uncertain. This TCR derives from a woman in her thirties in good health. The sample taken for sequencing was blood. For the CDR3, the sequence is CASSGRHPSYNEQFF. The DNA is TGTGCCAGCAGTGGCCGGCATCCCTCCTACAATGAGCAGTTCTTC. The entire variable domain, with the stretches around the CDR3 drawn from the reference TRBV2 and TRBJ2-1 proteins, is EPEVTQTPSHQVTQMGQEVILRCVPISNHLYFYWYRQILGQKVEFLVSFYNNEISEKSEIFDDQFSVERPDGSNFTLKIRSTKLEDSAMYFCASSGRHPSYNEQFFGPGTRLTVL.